This T cell receptor (beta chain) was identified during a study of CD8 T cells in Susac syndrome. Random hexamers were used to reverse transcribe the RNA input (about 0.45 to 1 ug). TCRdb redid the calling of the immunoSEQ multiplex PCR reads with MiXCR, one entry per CDR3 protein. This table has around 100,000 distinct CDR3 sequences, 95% appearing once. V was trimmed by 5 bases and J by 3 bases, leaving 10 bases between them. The CDR3 length is 13 residues. Germline V gives CDR1 SGHTA, CDR2 FQGNSA. This TCR was sampled from a human donor with Susac syndrome. Material for sequencing was CD8+ T cells from PBMCs. J is TRBJ2-5 and V is TRBV7-2, with D unresolved. CDR3 coding DNA: TGTGCCAGCAGCCCGGCCCGGGAAGAGACCCAGTACTTC. This codes for CASSPAREETQYF.